This T cell receptor beta chain was profiled in a study of blood T cell repertoires in COVID-19. Study information: Some COVID-19 samples were acute and others convalescent; all came from the United States, Italy and Spain.

Trimming took 5 bases from V and 0 from J, leaving 16 bases between them. The CDR3 sequence is 17 residues long. The germline V gene has CDR1 MDHEN and CDR2 SYDVKM. TCRdb's table, derived via immunoSEQ multiplex PCR, lists solely in-frame clones and lacks some. Altogether fewer than 300,000 clones are present, less than 85% being singletons, with the ten largest covering more than 1.4%. Seattle patients were enrolled during active infection and followed longitudinally. In this sample, this clone turned up once. The sequenced material came from peripheral blood. The rearrangement joins TRBV28 to TRBJ1-4; D might be TRBD1 (6 bases). This receptor was identified in a human donor with COVID-19, enrolled during active disease. The donor label of this sample is uncertain. This CDR3 is CASSIQGPFATNEKLFF. The CDR3 DNA follows: TGTGCCAGCAGTATACAGGGTCCCTTTGCAACTAATGAAAAACTGTTTTTT.